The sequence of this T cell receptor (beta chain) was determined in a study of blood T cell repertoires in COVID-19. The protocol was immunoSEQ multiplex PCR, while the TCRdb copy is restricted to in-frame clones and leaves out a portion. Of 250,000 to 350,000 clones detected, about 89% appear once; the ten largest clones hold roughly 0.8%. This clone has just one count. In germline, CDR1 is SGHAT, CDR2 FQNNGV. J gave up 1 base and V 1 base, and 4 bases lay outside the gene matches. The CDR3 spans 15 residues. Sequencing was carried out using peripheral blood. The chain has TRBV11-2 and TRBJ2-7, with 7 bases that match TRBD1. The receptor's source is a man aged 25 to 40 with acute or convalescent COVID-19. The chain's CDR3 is CASSLGRQGSYEQYF. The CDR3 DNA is TGTGCCAGCAGCTTAGGTAGACAGGGATCCTACGAGCAGTACTTC.